Each of the 27 T cell receptor beta chains below was sequenced from the same sample in a study of T cell responses to AZD1222 COVID-19 vaccine. The assay was immunoSEQ multiplex PCR, and TCRdb's table has in-frame clones only and misses some. There are about 140,000 clones in the sample; about 92% occur only once, and roughly 4.9% lies in the top ten. The starting material was peripheral blood, obtained on day 0 of AZD1222 vaccination. The receptors were sampled from an adult in good health.

The chain employs TRBV7-9 and TRBJ1-6; maybe TRBD1 (6 bases). CDR3 length: 16 residues. CDR1 SEHNR and CDR2 FQNEAQ come from the germline V gene (reference sequence). Trimming cost V 3 bases and J 7 bases, with 16 bases left between them. The CDR3 bases are TGTGCCAGCAGCTTCCAACAGGGAGGCCAGAATTCACCCCTCCACTTT. Encoded protein: CASSFQQGGQNSPLHF.

As to this clone: One end of the junction varies from germline; a read error may be responsible. V is TRBV7-2 and J is TRBJ2-2, with TRBD2 identical over 10 bases. Germline-derived CDR1 and CDR2 are SGHTA and FQGNSA. CDR3 length: 13 amino acids. The CDR3 nucleotides read TGTGCCAGCACCCTGGGGCTAGCGGGGGTGCTGTTTTTT. As protein: CASTLGLAGVLFF.

V gene TRBV6-1 combines with J gene TRBJ2-5; tentatively, D is TRBD2 (6 bases). The germline V and J ends were trimmed by 1 base and 7 bases, with 16 bases remaining between them. The germline gives CDR1 MNHNS, CDR2 SASEGT. This CDR3 is 15 amino acids long. In nucleotides, the CDR3 is TGTGCCAGCAGTGAAGTCCGTCGGGGGTTGGGGACCCAGTACTTC. Translating gives CASSEVRRGLGTQYF.

The chain links TRBV30 to TRBJ1-3; no clear D gene. This CDR3 is 11 amino acids long. V was trimmed by 3 bases and J by 0 bases, leaving 0 bases between them. Germline CDR1 and CDR2: GTSNPN and SVGIG (reference sequence). For the CDR3, the DNA is TGTGCCTGGAGCTCTGGAAACACCATATATTTT. It specifies CAWSSGNTIYF. The entire variable domain, with the rest obtained from reference TRBV30 and TRBJ1-3, is as follows: SQTIHQWPATLVQPVGSPLSLECTVEGTSNPNLYWYRQAAGRGLQLLFYSVGIGQISSEVPQNLSASRPQDRQFILSSKKLLLSDSGFYLCAWSSGNTIYFGEGSWLTVV.

This clone was picked up one time. V and J are TRBV6-5 and TRBJ2-7, with D maybe TRBD1 (7 bases). The ends were cut back, 7 bases at V and 3 bases at J, with 19 bases in the middle. The germline CDR1 and CDR2 sequences are MNHEY and SVGAGI. CDR3 length: 15 residues. The CDR3 DNA sequence: TGTGCCAGCATTGGGACTGGGACAGCGTTCTACGAGCAGTACTTC. Protein product: CASIGTGTAFYEQYF.

This clone was picked up one time. The chain combines TRBV9 with TRBJ2-5, with TRBD2 matching 13 bases. V lost 0 bases and J lost 2; bases outside the gene matches: 7. This CDR3 comprises 18 residues. Germline V gene data show CDR1 as SGDLS and CDR2 as YYNGEE. The CDR3 coding sequence is TGTGCCAGCAGCGTAGCCCCCCAGACTAGCGGGGGGCAAGAGACCCAGTACTTC. The encoded protein is CASSVAPQTSGGQETQYF. Combining the CDR3 with reference TRBV9 and TRBJ2-5 gives the whole variable domain DSGVTQTPKHLITATGQRVTLRCSPRSGDLSVYWYQQSLDQGLQFLIQYYNGEERAKGNILERFSAQQFPDLHSELNLSSLELGDSALYFCASSVAPQTSGGQETQYFGPGTRLLVL.

V usage is TRBV7-2 and J usage is TRBJ1-2; 8 nucleotides align to TRBD1. The CDR3 is 15 amino acids. The junction had 6 bases not matched to a gene; V was cut back by 0 bases and J by 6 bases. Germline V CDR1 and CDR2: SGHTA, FQGNSA. This chain's CDR3 is CASSLAERTGNGYTF. CDR3 bases: TGTGCCAGCAGCTTAGCCGAGAGGACAGGGAATGGCTACACCTTC.

This clone was recorded once. This chain uses TRBV2 with TRBJ2-7; D gene uncertain. V lost 4 bases and J lost 5, with 9 bases in between. Germline V CDR1 and CDR2: SNHLY, FYNNEI. CDR3 length: 12 amino acids. The CDR3 sequence: CASSVFVDEQYF. The CDR3 DNA follows: TGTGCCAGCAGTGTGTTTGTTGACGAGCAGTACTTC.

This clone was seen once. The chain employs TRBV19 and TRBJ2-1; 11 bases agree with TRBD1. V dropped 6 bases and J dropped 7; count of bases not matched to a gene: 8. CDR1 LNHDA and CDR2 SQIVND come from the germline V gene (reference sequence). This CDR3 comprises 15 residues. Here the CDR3 DNA reads TGTGCCAGTAGGCGGGGGACAGGGGGAGAAAATGAGCAGTTCTTC. This encodes CASRRGTGGENEQFF. Full variable domain (missing parts from reference TRBV19 and TRBJ2-1): DGGITQSPKYLFRKEGQNVTLSCEQNLNHDAMYWYRQDPGQGLRLIYYSQIVNDFQKGDIAEGYSVSREKKESFPLTVTSAQKNPTAFYLCASRRGTGGENEQFFGPGTRLTVL.

The chain links TRBV2 to TRBJ2-7; D uncertain. V dropped 6 bases and J dropped 2 bases, with 8 bases sitting between them. This CDR3 comprises 12 residues. The germline V gene has CDR1 SNHLY and CDR2 FYNNEI. The CDR3 coding sequence is TGTGCCAGCAGAGGTACCACCTACGAGCAGTACTTC. Translation: CASRGTTYEQYF.

V is TRBV4-2 and J is TRBJ2-3, with D possibly being TRBD1 (6 bases). Germline V gene data show CDR1 as LGHNA and CDR2 as YNFKEQ. V lost 0 bases to trimming and J lost 3 bases, with 13 bases between them. The CDR3 extends over 16 amino acids. CDR3 protein: CASSQESRGLTDTQYF. The DNA for the CDR3 is TGTGCCAGCAGCCAAGAATCCAGGGGTCTGACAGATACGCAGTATTTT.

This chain joins TRBV19 and TRBJ1-5; D remains unclear. V lost 8 bases to trimming and J lost 0 bases, with 17 bases between them. Germline-derived CDR1 and CDR2 are LNHDA and SQIVND (reference sequence). This CDR3 comprises 16 residues. This chain's CDR3 is CASSGFGRNSNQPQHF. The CDR3, as DNA: TGTGCCAGTTCGGGATTCGGACGAAATAGCAATCAGCCCCAGCATTTT.

The chain employs TRBV11-2 and TRBJ2-7; D uncertain. This CDR3 comprises 12 residues. Per the germline V gene, CDR1 is SGHAT and CDR2 is FQNNGV. The V end lost 0 bases, the J end lost 7 bases, and 7 bases lay between the germline ends. Here the CDR3 reads CASSLEVWEQYF. In DNA form, the CDR3 reads TGTGCCAGCAGCTTAGAGGTCTGGGAGCAGTACTTC.

V usage is TRBV6-1 and J usage is TRBJ2-2; D call uncertain. This CDR3 contains 14 residues. V gave up 1 base and J gave up 1 base, with 4 bases separating them. Germline V gene lookup returns CDR1 MNHNS and CDR2 SASEGT. The DNA of the CDR3 is TGTGCCAGCAGTGAAGGATGGAACACCGGGGAGCTGTTTTTT. As protein: CASSEGWNTGELFF.

The chain carries TRBV4-1 and TRBJ2-5; D is ambiguous. Germline-derived CDR1 and CDR2 are MGHRA and YSYEKL. The CDR3 totals 13 residues. Trimming stripped 0 bases from V and 2 bases from J, with 4 bases between. In DNA form, the CDR3 reads TGCGCCAGCAGCCAAGAGGATCAAGAGACCCAGTACTTC. Its translation: CASSQEDQETQYF.

The chain recombines TRBV5-4 with TRBJ2-1; 13 positions match TRBD2. J lost 7 bases, V lost 4 bases, and 11 bases had no gene match. The CDR3 contains 17 residues. Germline V CDR1 and CDR2: SGHNT, YYREEE (reference sequence). The CDR3 nucleotides read TGTGCCAGCAGCCCTCCAGGGGGACTAGCGGGATGGAATGAGCAGTTCTTC. Amino acids: CASSPPGGLAGWNEQFF.

V is TRBV7-2 and J is TRBJ2-5; D may be TRBD1 or TRBD2 (6 bases each). This CDR3 comprises 17 residues. Per the germline V gene, CDR1 is SGHTA and CDR2 is FQGNSA. V was shortened by 5 bases and J by 5 bases, with 24 bases between the two germline ends. CDR3 residues: CASSPTVSGARWETQYF. The DNA of the CDR3 is TGTGCCAGCAGCCCTACTGTTTCGGGGGCTCGTTGGGAGACCCAGTACTTC.

This clone showed up just once. The chain is built from TRBV12-3 or TRBV12-4 and TRBJ2-7; no definite D call. The V end was cut by 3 bases, the J end by 3 bases, with 6 bases between. This CDR3 contains 12 residues. Here the CDR3 DNA reads TGTGCCAGCAGTTTGTCCGGCTACGAGCAGTACTTC. Protein product: CASSLSGYEQYF.

The chain recombines TRBV7-9 with TRBJ1-1, with D maybe TRBD1 (5 bases). With 0 bases removed from V and 3 bases from J, the gap between germline ends came to 11 bases. There are 15 residues in the CDR3. Per the germline V gene, CDR1 is SEHNR and CDR2 is FQNEAQ (reference sequence). CDR3 nucleotide sequence: TGTGCCAGCAGCTTAGCGTTGGGACTATACACTGAAGCTTTCTTT. The encoded protein is CASSLALGLYTEAFF.

This sequence joins TRBV29-1 and TRBJ2-3; D is tentatively TRBD1 or TRBD2 (6 bases each). This CDR3 contains 13 residues. Germline loops: CDR1 SQVTM, CDR2 ANQGSEA. V gave up 6 bases and J gave up 5 bases, with 15 bases separating them. The CDR3 is CSVDLGGGDTQYF. The CDR3 DNA follows: TGCAGCGTGGACCTCGGGGGCGGAGATACGCAGTATTTT.

This sequence joins TRBV7-2 and TRBJ1-3, with D hard to call. CDR1 and CDR2 from the germline V gene are SGHTA and FQGNSA. The CDR3 covers 15 residues. The V end was cut by 6 bases, the J end by 3 bases, with 15 bases between. The CDR3 spells CASRPPVRGGNTIYF. The CDR3 DNA follows: TGTGCCAGCAGACCCCCCGTGAGAGGTGGAAACACCATATATTTT.

This chain uses TRBV7-9 with TRBJ1-3; unclear D gene. Germline CDR1 is SEHNR and CDR2 is FQNEAQ (reference sequence). The CDR3 contains 14 residues. Trimming cost V 2 bases and J 3 bases, with 8 bases left between them. Here the CDR3 DNA reads TGTGCCAGCAGCTTAAGCAAGCGTGGAAACACCATATATTTT. It yields the protein CASSLSKRGNTIYF.

The chain recombines TRBV7-9 with TRBJ2-3; no firm D call. The CDR3 is 12 residues long. V dropped 4 bases and J dropped 3 bases, with 5 bases sitting between them. Per the germline V gene, CDR1 is SEHNR and CDR2 is FQNEAQ (reference sequence). The chain's CDR3 is CASSSPTDTQYF. In DNA, the CDR3 is TGTGCCAGCAGCTCCCCGACAGATACGCAGTATTTT.

This rearrangement joins TRBV4-3 to TRBJ2-2; 8 bases fit TRBD2. V was pared by 0 bases and J by 5 bases, with 11 bases of the junction left unmatched. Germline-derived CDR1 and CDR2 are LGHNA and YSLEER. The CDR3 has 18 amino acids. The CDR3 coding sequence is TGCGCCAGCAGCCAAGACTCCCGCGGGACTAGACGTACCGGGGAGCTGTTTTTT. Residues: CASSQDSRGTRRTGELFF.

J is TRBJ2-7 and V is TRBV6-5; 8 bases agree with TRBD1. The germline V gene has CDR1 MNHEY and CDR2 SVGAGI. CDR3 length: 13 residues. J was trimmed by 3 bases and V by 8 bases; bases with no gene match: 6. The chain's CDR3 is CASGTRGLYEQYF. The CDR3 nucleotides are TGTGCCAGCGGTACCAGGGGGCTCTACGAGCAGTACTTC.

This sequence joins TRBV19 and TRBJ2-7, with 9 bases that match TRBD1. V shed 5 bases and J 10 bases; nucleotides not matched to a gene: 12. Germline V gives CDR1 LNHDA, CDR2 SQIVND (reference sequence). The CDR3 is made up of 14 amino acids. CDR3 in amino acids: CASSEPGQGTGQYF. As DNA, the CDR3 is TGTGCCAGTAGTGAACCGGGACAGGGTACCGGACAGTACTTC.

J is TRBJ2-7 and V is TRBV7-6; the match to TRBD2 covers 12 bases. This CDR3 contains 16 residues. Germline V gene data show CDR1 as SGHVS and CDR2 as FNYEAQ. Unmatched junction bases numbered 9, after V lost 3 bases and J lost 6 bases. The CDR3 spells CASSLAPSGRATEQYF. The CDR3 region has the DNA TGTGCCAGCAGCTTGGCCCCTAGCGGGAGGGCCACCGAGCAGTACTTC.